This T cell receptor beta chain was recorded in a study of T cell responses to AZD1222 COVID-19 vaccine. At the level of the study: Combined were second doses at about 4 or about 12 weeks.

Comment on this clone: Its matching antigen is unknown.

Libraries were prepared by immunoSEQ multiplex PCR; TCRdb keeps only in-frame clonotypes and omits some of them. The repertoire includes approximately 150,000 clones, roughly nine tenths of them detected once, and over 2.5% sits in the top ten. CDR3 size: 13 residues. Germline assignment: CDR1 LNHNV and CDR2 YYDKDF (reference sequence). Losses at the gene ends were 5 bases for V and 5 bases for J; bases not matched to a gene: 5. The study, taken as a whole, reports: Donors were mostly white British, more females; clonal diversity possibly underestimated. After the peak T cell response, and only then, were repertoires sampled. Baseline seropositivity occurred in only 5 to 7 AZD1222 recipients.

The source material was peripheral blood, sampled on day 0 of AZD1222 vaccination. J is TRBJ2-7 and V is TRBV15, with TRBD2 identical over 8 bases. This clonotype was obtained from an adult in good health. CDR3 loop: CATSSGLVNEQYF. CDR3 bases: TGTGCCACCAGCTCGGGACTAGTCAACGAGCAGTACTTC. Using reference TRBV15 and TRBJ2-7 for the parts outside the CDR3, the full variable domain is DAMVIQNPRYQVTQFGKPVTLSCSQTLNHNVMYWYQQKSSQAPKLLFHYYDKDFNNEADTPDNFQSRRPNTSFCFLDIRSPGLGDTAMYLCATSSGLVNEQYFGPGTRLTVT.